This TCR beta chain was identified during a study of control samples from healthy donors and cancer patients. Germline CDR1 is LNHDA and CDR2 is SQIVND (reference sequence). The V segment lost 6 bases and the J segment 6 bases; nucleotides outside the gene matches: 10. The CDR3 is made up of 15 amino acids. Sequenced by immunoSEQ multiplex PCR; TCRdb stores in-frame clones only, minus some. The profile covers 110,000 or so clones, with approximately 83% appearing a single time and about 13% taken by the ten largest. The sequencing sample was made of blood. The TCR sequence derives from a woman aged 45-65 years in good health. The chain carries TRBV19 and TRBJ2-2; TRBD1 aligns across 7 bases. CDR3 in DNA: TGTGCCAGTAGCACTGGGACAGCATGGGCCGGGGAGCTGTTTTTT. This codes for CASSTGTAWAGELFF.